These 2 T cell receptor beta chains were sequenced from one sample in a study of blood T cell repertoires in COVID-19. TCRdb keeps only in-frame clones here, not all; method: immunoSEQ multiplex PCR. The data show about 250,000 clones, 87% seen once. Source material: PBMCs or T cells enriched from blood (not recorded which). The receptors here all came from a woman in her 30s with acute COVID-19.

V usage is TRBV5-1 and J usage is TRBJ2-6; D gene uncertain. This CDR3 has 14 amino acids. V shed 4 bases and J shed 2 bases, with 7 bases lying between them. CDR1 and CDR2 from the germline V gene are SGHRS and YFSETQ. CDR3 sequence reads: CASSPEPGANVLTF. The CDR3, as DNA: TGCGCCAGCAGCCCCGAGCCTGGGGCCAACGTCCTGACTTTC.

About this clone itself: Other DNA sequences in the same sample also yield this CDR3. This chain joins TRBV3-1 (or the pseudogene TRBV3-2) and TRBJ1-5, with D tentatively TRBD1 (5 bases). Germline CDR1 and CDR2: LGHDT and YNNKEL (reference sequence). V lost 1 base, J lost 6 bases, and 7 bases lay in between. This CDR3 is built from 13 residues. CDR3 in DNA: TGTGCCAGCAGCCAAGGGGGGGGTCAGCCCCAGCATTTT. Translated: CASSQGGGQPQHF.